The T cell receptor beta chain described here comes from a study of blood T cell repertoires in COVID-19 (dated by TCRdb to about 2020). Regarding the complete study: Samples covering the acute and convalescent phases of COVID-19 were provided by collaborators in the United States, Italy and Spain. The material from the prospective study consisted of cDNA or gDNA derived from T cells, B-cell-depleted T cells, or PBMCs. Subjects who had been exposed to COVID-19, were actively infected with it, or had recovered from it provided the deeply sampled blood TCRbeta repertoires that made up the dataset. The repertoires were released in a freely available public database meant as a resource for research on the immune response to SARS-CoV-2. Samples came from the ongoing ImmuneRACE study (first 160 participants) plus 1,254 subjects from 6 global collaborators. The sample metadata nearly always contained a de-identified subject ID, COVID-19 status, age in years and sex. Where available, HLA class I and class II types were obtained from metadata supplied by the sample provider rather than from assay-based typing.

From V the trimming removes 0 bases and from J it removes 6 bases, while the gene matches leave 4 bases of the junction unaccounted for. The CDR3, from cysteine to phenylalanine, totals 17 residues. CDR3 DNA is the only sequence kept; it has 51 bases, read in frame from the first base. The germline V gene (reference sequence) supplies CDR1 LNHNV and CDR2 YYDKDF. Turning to this clone: It lacks a known antigen. Qualities for individual bases were not recorded, and no much larger clone is one base off.

The immunoSEQ Assay, a bias-controlled multiplex PCR, was used to amplify TCRbeta CDR3 regions from genomic DNA. The paper's data handling went like this. Nucleated cell counts per sample were estimated from amplification of reference gene primers within the assay. Sequence reads were collapsed and filtered to measure the absolute abundance of every unique TCRbeta CDR3 rearrangement. Productive Simpson clonality was computed per sample as the square root of Simpson's diversity index over productive rearrangements. As stored in TCRdb, this immuneACCESS dataset retains in-frame rearrangements with V and J assigned. A fraction of the clones does not appear; measured against another copy, unresolved V genes explain less than half of the discrepancy, and the remainder lacks a known reason. From that table come the V and J calls and clone size; the DNA was used to work out D and trimming. The sample profile shows 250,000 to 300,000 clones; approximately 87% of them were found once. Of the sample, about 4.9% falls within the top ten clones.

Another Seattle source contributed samples from volunteer blood donors who had recovered from COVID-19. Collaborating institutions collected whole blood in K2EDTA tubes following their own protocols. For TCRbeta analysis, collaborators shipped samples as frozen whole blood, isolated PBMCs, or DNA extracted from either of those sample types. The investigation overall reported the following: The quantity of clinical and demographic metadata differed by source and by participant and was supplied without curation.

Sequencing used peripheral blood. The receptor's source is a man aged 55 to 70 who had recovered from COVID-19. This receptor chain uses TRBV15 and TRBJ2-2, and 13 bases in between align with TRBD2. The bases read TGTGCCACCAGCAGAGATCCCGGACTAGCGGGGGCCGGGGAGCTGTTTTTT. Its translation reads: CATSRDPGLAGAGELFF.